Listed below are T cell receptor beta chains from one sample, sequenced in a study of T cells after yellow fever vaccination. TCRdb called the 5' RACE reads again in MiXCR, with one record for every CDR3 protein. The sample comprises 300,000 to 350,000 distinct CDR3 sequences, around 11% of which are singletons, and roughly 3% rests with the top ten. The specimen comprised CD4+ T cells sorted from PBMCs, sampled 45 days after the yellow fever booster vaccination. The origin of the receptors is a man aged 18-30 years who received the YFV17D yellow fever vaccine. Each CDR3 is given with its conserved first and last residue. Fields, in order: V gene, D gene, clone size, J gene, CDR3 protein, CDR3 DNA. A D gene is named only where the DNA matches it firmly. Clone size is stated in some rows and not others, as once, few, many or a class when expanded.

TRBV7-2,.,few,TRBJ1-6,CASSFQGRSPLHF,TGTGCCAGCAGCTTCCAGGGTCGGTCACCCCTCCACTTT
TRBV30,TRBD2,few,TRBJ2-1,CAWLAGGPGNEQFF,TGTGCCTGGTTAGCGGGGGGGCCAGGGAATGAGCAGTTCTTC
TRBV10-3,.,few,TRBJ1-1,CAISESMTFGTEAFF,TGTGCCATCAGTGAGTCGATGACTTTCGGCACTGAAGCTTTCTTT
TRBV5-6,.,many,TRBJ2-1,CASSLLNEQFF,TGTGCCAGCAGCTTACTAAATGAGCAGTTCTTC
TRBV7-9,.,many,TRBJ2-7,CASSLVGYEQYF,TGTGCCAGCAGCCTCGTAGGCTACGAGCAGTACTTC
TRBV7-2,.,few,TRBJ2-3,CASSFGGDWPDTQYF,TGTGCCAGCAGCTTTGGAGGGGACTGGCCAGATACGCAGTATTTT
TRBV7-2,.,few,TRBJ1-4,CASSPSLTGGLEKLFF,TGTGCCAGCAGCCCCTCGCTGACGGGGGGACTGGAAAAACTGTTTTTT
TRBV10-3,.,few,TRBJ2-7,CAISESQDSYEQYF,TGTGCCATCAGTGAGTCGCAGGACTCCTACGAGCAGTACTTC
TRBV7-2,.,few,TRBJ2-2,CASSLLLRNTGELFF,TGTGCCAGCAGCTTACTCCTTCGGAACACCGGGGAGCTGTTTTTT
TRBV7-2,TRBD2,.,TRBJ2-7,CASSLVYRGGGEQYF,TGTGCCAGCAGCTTAGTTTACCGGGGGGGCGGAGAGCAGTACTTC
TRBV5-4,.,.,TRBJ2-2,CASSLSRRSNTGELFF,TGTGCCAGCAGCTTATCCCGCCGTTCGAACACCGGGGAGCTGTTTTTT
TRBV18,.,few,TRBJ1-1,CASSPAGEGTEAFF,TGTGCCAGCTCACCCGCGGGAGAGGGCACTGAAGCTTTCTTT
TRBV7-3,.,many,TRBJ2-3,CASSLGNTQYF,TGTGCCAGCAGCTTAGGGAATACGCAGTATTTT
TRBV7-3,.,many,TRBJ2-3,CASSLNPVADTQYF,TGTGCCAGCAGCTTAAACCCCGTTGCAGATACGCAGTATTTT
TRBV7-6,TRBD2,many,TRBJ2-7,CASSLALWSGGVHEQYF,TGTGCCAGCAGCTTAGCGTTGTGGAGCGGGGGGGTCCACGAGCAGTACTTC
TRBV12-3/TRBV12-4,.,few,TRBJ2-5,CASSPGRRETQYF,TGTGCCAGCAGTCCGGGACGGCGAGAGACCCAGTACTTC
TRBV5-6,.,.,TRBJ2-5,CASSLLGPQETQYF,TGTGCCAGCAGCTTGTTGGGGCCCCAAGAGACCCAGTACTTC
TRBV15,.,many,TRBJ2-1,CATSTDRTGEQFF,TGTGCCACCAGCACAGACAGGACCGGGGAGCAGTTCTTC
TRBV2,.,few,TRBJ2-3,CASSVSPSYNTQYF,TGTGCCAGCAGTGTATCTCCATCCTATAATACGCAGTATTTT
TRBV5-1,TRBD1,.,TRBJ1-6,CASSFSYRQGANSPLHF,TGCGCCAGCAGCTTCTCCTACCGACAGGGGGCGAATTCACCCCTCCACTTT
TRBV29-1,.,.,TRBJ2-7,CSASQGRAVRVQYF,TGCAGCGCAAGCCAAGGACGGGCGGTTCGGGTGCAGTACTTC
TRBV7-2,.,.,TRBJ1-2,CASSQSWGSDGYTF,TGTGCCAGCAGCCAGAGTTGGGGTTCGGATGGCTACACCTTC
TRBV7-9,.,few,TRBJ1-4,CASSRTVATNEKLFF,TGTGCCAGCAGCCGGACGGTTGCAACTAATGAAAAACTGTTTTTT
TRBV10-3,TRBD1,.,TRBJ1-2,CAIRGTGYGYTF,TGTGCCATCAGGGGGACAGGCTATGGCTACACCTTC
TRBV20-1,.,.,TRBJ2-5,CSASVQAEETQYF,TGCAGTGCTAGCGTTCAAGCAGAAGAGACCCAGTACTTC
TRBV5-1,.,.,TRBJ1-5,CASSSGFTERNQPQHF,TGCGCCAGCAGCTCTGGGTTCACCGAGCGCAATCAGCCCCAGCATTTT
TRBV19,TRBD1,few,TRBJ2-3,CASGQRTGTLDTQYF,TGTGCCAGCGGCCAGCGGACAGGGACTTTGGATACGCAGTATTTT
TRBV7-2,.,many,TRBJ2-1,CASGSFGNEQFF,TGTGCCAGCGGGTCCTTCGGGAATGAGCAGTTCTTC
TRBV4-1,TRBD2,many,TRBJ2-1,CASSRRLAGVNDNEQFF,TGCGCCAGCAGCCGTCGACTAGCGGGGGTGAACGACAATGAGCAGTTCTTC
TRBV5-1,TRBD2,.,TRBJ2-5,CASSADPGGETQYF,TGCGCCAGCAGCGCGGACCCGGGGGGAGAGACCCAGTACTTC
TRBV4-1,.,few,TRBJ1-3,CASSPHGDRLPPGNTIYF,TGCGCCAGCAGCCCTCACGGGGATCGACTCCCTCCGGGAAACACCATATATTTT
TRBV5-1,.,many,TRBJ2-7,CASSLAIAGAYEQYF,TGCGCCAGCAGCTTGGCCATTGCAGGAGCCTACGAGCAGTACTTC
TRBV7-9,.,few,TRBJ2-3,CASSPRGDESDTQYF,TGTGCCAGCAGCCCAAGGGGTGATGAATCAGATACGCAGTATTTT
TRBV28,TRBD1,.,TRBJ1-2,CASSHNYDRVDGYTF,TGTGCCAGCAGTCATAACTACGACAGGGTTGATGGCTACACCTTC
TRBV11-2,.,few,TRBJ2-1,CASSPLGGAANEQFF,TGTGCCAGCAGCCCCTTGGGGGGGGCGGCCAATGAGCAGTTCTTC
TRBV2,TRBD1,.,TRBJ1-5,CASRPGQGGGYQPQHF,TGTGCCAGCAGGCCCGGACAGGGGGGAGGGTATCAGCCCCAGCATTTT
TRBV4-3,TRBD2,many,TRBJ2-3,CASTRVAGVRDTQYF,TGCGCCAGCACGAGGGTGGCGGGGGTTAGAGATACGCAGTATTTT
TRBV27,.,many,TRBJ1-5,CASSPQGPNQPQHF,TGTGCCAGCAGTCCACAGGGCCCCAATCAGCCCCAGCATTTT
TRBV4-3,TRBD1,.,TRBJ1-1,CASSQTGTGGTEAFF,TGCGCCAGCAGCCAGACCGGGACAGGGGGCACTGAAGCTTTCTTT
TRBV6-2/TRBV6-3,.,few,TRBJ2-3,CASSPRGRGPPETDTQYF,TGTGCCAGCAGCCCACGGGGGCGGGGGCCTCCCGAAACAGATACGCAGTATTTT
TRBV5-6,TRBD1,.,TRBJ2-5,CASSGLGTGGTQYF,TGTGCCAGCAGCGGACTGGGGACAGGGGGGACCCAGTACTTC
TRBV6-4,.,many,TRBJ2-3,CASSDSKGRTQYF,TGTGCCAGCAGTGACTCGAAGGGCAGAACGCAGTATTTT
TRBV5-1,.,.,TRBJ1-3,CASSLERRETPSGNTIYF,TGCGCCAGCAGCTTGGAGAGACGGGAAACCCCCTCTGGAAACACCATATATTTT
TRBV7-2,.,once,TRBJ2-1,CASSLRVHEQFF,TGTGCCAGCAGCTTGAGGGTTCATGAGCAGTTCTTC
TRBV10-1,.,.,TRBJ1-5,CASSEGEHQPQHF,TGCGCCAGCAGTGAGGGGGAGCATCAGCCCCAGCATTTT
TRBV3-1,.,few,TRBJ1-2,CASSQAAAGYTF,TGTGCCAGCAGCCAAGCAGCTGCTGGTTACACCTTC
TRBV15,.,many,TRBJ2-5,CATSRVGETQYF,TGTGCCACCAGCAGAGTGGGCGAGACCCAGTACTTC